The 21 T cell receptor beta chains in this list originate from one sample, sequenced in a study of tumor-infiltrating lymphocytes in oesophageal squamous cell carcinoma. One entry per CDR3 protein, called by TCRdb with MiXCR from the PCR reads. Among about 22,000 distinct CDR3 sequences listed, around 37% were seen once. Material: esophageal tumor tissue. All receptors come from a female donor with esophageal squamous cell carcinoma.

The J gene is TRBJ2-3, the V gene TRBV24-1; 8 nucleotides align to TRBD1. Germline V gene sequence: CDR1 KGHDR, CDR2 SFDVKD. J gave up 11 bases and V 6 bases, and 9 bases lay outside the gene matches. CDR3 length: 13 amino acids. The chain's CDR3 is CATSRTGRNEQYF. The CDR3 DNA sequence: TGTGCCACCAGTAGGACAGGGCGCAACGAGCAGTATTTT.

There are many counts of this clonotype. V usage is TRBV7-9 and J usage is TRBJ2-1; 10 bases are a match to TRBD1. The V segment lost 4 bases and the J segment 7 bases; nucleotides outside the gene matches: 7. The CDR3 contains 15 residues. Germline assignment: CDR1 SEHNR and CDR2 FQNEAQ (reference sequence). The CDR3 DNA sequence: TGTGCCAGCAGCTCCGGGACAGGGGTCCAGAATGAGCAGTTCTTC. It yields the protein CASSSGTGVQNEQFF. Filled out from reference TRBV7-9 and TRBJ2-1, the complete variable domain reads DTGVSQNPRHKITKRGQNVTFRCDPISEHNRLYWYRQTLGQGPEFLTYFQNEAQLEKSRLLSDRFSAERPKGSFSTLEIQRTEQGDSAMYLCASSSGTGVQNEQFFGPGTRLTVL.

A word on this clonotype: The conserved phenylalanine or tryptophan is not found at the CDR3 terminus, so this likely reflects a read error. The limits of the CDR3 on the DNA are not certain, so only TCRdb's listed CDR3 is given. The J gene is TRBJ2-3, the V gene TRBV12-3 or TRBV12-4; the table's D gene call, TRBD1, was not cross checked with the DNA. Counting both end residues, the CDR3 totals 16 amino acids. The CDR3 reads CASSPQTRGNGYTFGP.

This clonotype came up a few times. This chain joins TRBV7-9 and TRBJ2-3; 7 bases are shared with TRBD1. CDR3 length: 14 residues. Germline V gene data show CDR1 as SEHNR and CDR2 as FQNEAQ (reference sequence). The V and J ends lost 1 base and 5 bases, in that order; junction bases with no gene match: 3. The CDR3 DNA reads as TGTGCCAGCAGCTTAGGACAGGGTAAAGATACGCAGTATTTT. As protein: CASSLGQGKDTQYF.

The CDR3: CASSYRNMDTEAFF. Here the CDR3 DNA reads TGTGCCAGCAGTTACCGCAACATGGACACTGAAGCTTTCTTT. The rearrangement uses TRBV6-1 and TRBJ1-1; D is undetermined. CDR1 is MNHNS and CDR2 is SASEGT in the germline V gene. The CDR3 is 14 residues long. Trimming cost V 5 bases and J 3 bases, with 13 bases left between them.

CDR3 sequence: CASSEGDPHEQYF. The CDR3, as DNA: TGTGCCAGCAGTGAAGGCGATCCTCATGAGCAGTACTTC. The rearrangement joins TRBV6-1 to TRBJ2-7, with unresolved D. The CDR3 loop spans 13 amino acids. V lost 1 base and J 7 bases, leaving 11 bases between the germline ends. Germline assignment: CDR1 MNHNS and CDR2 SASEGT.

The V gene is TRBV2, the J gene TRBJ2-7; 13 bases are shared with TRBD2. This CDR3 spans 15 amino acids. The V segment lost 4 bases and the J segment 1 base; nucleotides outside the gene matches: 1. Germline lookup yields CDR1 SNHLY and CDR2 FYNNEI. This CDR3 reads CASSATSGRSYEQYF. The CDR3 nucleotides read TGTGCCAGCAGTGCGACTAGCGGGAGGTCCTACGAGCAGTACTTC.

Comments on this clonotype: A clone one base away is much larger, so this may be a read error. The V and J genes are TRBV13 and TRBJ2-5, with 10 bases matching TRBD2. The CDR3 spans 13 residues. Germline CDR1 and CDR2: PRHDT and FYEKMQ (reference sequence). The CDR3 protein is CASSFLAGDEQYF. Written as DNA, the CDR3 is TGCGCCAGCAGCTTTCTAGCGGGGGATGAGCAGTACTTC. Complete variable domain (other parts from reference TRBV13 and TRBJ2-5): AAGVIQSPRHLIKEKRETATLKCYPIPRHDTVYWYQQGPGQDPQFLISFYEKMQSDKGSIPDRFSAQQFSDYHSELNMSSLELGDSALYFCASSFLAGDEQYFGPGTRLLVL.

This clonotype has ten or more counts. The chain recombines TRBV19 with TRBJ1-2, with 7 bases matching TRBD1. The length of the CDR3 is 15 residues. V shed 3 bases, J shed 3 bases, and the junction held 7 bases outside the gene matches. CDR1 is LNHDA, CDR2 SQIVND, per germline (reference sequence). CDR3 bases: TGTGCCAGTAGTATCCGGGACAGCTATTACTATGGCTACACCTTC. The encoded protein is CASSIRDSYYYGYTF.

CDR3 residues: CASSLAGVGSYKQFF. The DNA for the CDR3 is TGTGCCAGCAGCCTAGCGGGAGTGGGCTCCTACAAGCAGTTCTTC. The J gene is TRBJ2-5, the V gene TRBV28; 10 positions agree with TRBD2. The J call could be wrong; TRBJ2-1 is a better fit for the DNA end. The germline V gene encodes CDR1 MDHEN and CDR2 SYDVKM. This CDR3 spans 15 amino acids.

To note about this clonotype: Here the CDR3 omits its conserved ending phenylalanine or tryptophan, so a read error is the likely source. It is unclear where the CDR3 begins or ends on the DNA, so no DNA is shown, and the CDR3 is as TCRdb lists it. This chain links TRBV11-2 with TRBJ2-3; TRBD2, the D gene given by the table, was not confirmed from the DNA. The CDR3 comprises 16 residues, both ends counted. Germline-derived CDR1 and CDR2 are SGHAT and FQNNGV. CDR3 region: CASSHTSGISEQYFGP.

By share, this clonotype counts as medium-sized. V and J are TRBV7-8 and TRBJ2-7; a possible D gene is TRBD1 (6 bases). The CDR3 contains 15 residues. V gave up 5 bases and J gave up 3 bases, with 17 bases separating them. CDR1 is SGHVS, CDR2 FQNEAQ, per germline. CDR3 protein: CASSPTTGLGYEQYF. As DNA, the CDR3 is TGTGCCAGCAGCCCAACCACAGGGTTGGGCTACGAGCAGTACTTC.

At least ten counts were recorded for this clonotype. The chain is built from TRBV28 and TRBJ1-1; tentative D call: TRBD1 (6 bases). V was trimmed by 2 bases and J by 4 bases, leaving 8 bases between them. CDR1 MDHEN and CDR2 SYDVKM come from the germline V gene. CDR3 length equals 13 residues. This chain's CDR3 is CASSLQGRTEAFF. The CDR3, as DNA: TGTGCCAGCAGTTTACAGGGGCGCACTGAAGCTTTCTTT.

The chain recombines TRBV12-3 or TRBV12-4 with TRBJ2-2, with 9 bases lining up with TRBD2. Unmatched junction bases numbered 6, after V lost 3 bases and J lost 7 bases. This CDR3 region has 15 residues. DNA of the CDR3: TGTGCCAGCAGTTTCCAGCGGGGGGCGGGCGGGGAGCTGTTTTTT. Its translation: CASSFQRGAGGELFF.

Of note for this clonotype: The CDR3 end shows no conserved phenylalanine or tryptophan, and so a read error is likely. The limits of the CDR3 on the DNA are not certain, so only TCRdb's listed CDR3 is given. The chain recombines TRBV7-2 with TRBJ1-1. Inclusive of both ends, the CDR3 amounts to 11 amino acids. Germline V gene data show CDR1 as SGHTA and CDR2 as FQGNSA. CDR3 loop: CASSTWTAEHR.

This clonotype was observed a few times. This chain uses TRBV6-1 with TRBJ2-1, with unresolved D. Matching the DNA end better, TRBJ2-7 makes the J call doubtful. This CDR3 is built from 14 residues. CDR1 is MNHNS, CDR2 SASEGT, per germline. The CDR3, as DNA: TGTGCCAGCGGGTCTGGCAGCTCCTACAATGAGCAGTACTTC. Its translation: CASGSGSSYNEQYF.

In its sample, this clonotype was seen many times. The chain has TRBV6-1 and TRBJ2-3, with D hard to call. The germline CDR1 and CDR2 sequences are MNHNS and SASEGT. Trimming took 3 bases from V and 3 from J, leaving 10 bases between them. This CDR3 is 14 amino acids long. The DNA of the CDR3 is TGTGCCAGCAGTGATCCGAGAGAAACAGATACGCAGTATTTT. Translated, it gives CASSDPRETDTQYF.

Comments on this clonotype: This CDR3 is missing its conserved last phenylalanine or tryptophan, likely due to a read error. It is unclear where the CDR3 begins or ends on the DNA, so no DNA is shown, and the CDR3 is as TCRdb lists it. The rearrangement uses TRBV6-1 and TRBJ2-7; no DNA check was done on the table's D call, TRBD1. The CDR3 length equals 14 residues, ends included. CDR1 is MNHNS and CDR2 is SASEGT in the germline V gene. CDR3 protein: CASSEARGGYTFGS.

This clonotype was counted ten times or more. The chain joins TRBV19 to TRBJ2-1, with 9 bases fitting TRBD1. The length of the CDR3 is 15 residues. Germline V lookup: CDR1 LNHDA, CDR2 SQIVND (reference sequence). V was clipped by 8 bases and J by 7 bases; unmatched bases: 12. The CDR3 region is CASHTGTGSINEQFF. In DNA form, the CDR3 reads TGTGCCAGTCATACCGGGACAGGGTCAATAAATGAGCAGTTCTTC. Based on the CDR3 plus reference TRBV19 and TRBJ2-1, the full variable domain is DGGITQSPKYLFRKEGQNVTLSCEQNLNHDAMYWYRQDPGQGLRLIYYSQIVNDFQKGDIAEGYSVSREKKESFPLTVTSAQKNPTAFYLCASHTGTGSINEQFFGPGTRLTVL.

This clonotype appeared many times. This chain uses TRBV6-1 with TRBJ2-3, with D unclear. The CDR3 has 12 amino acids. Trimming cost V 7 bases and J 5 bases, with 10 bases left between them. Germline V gene data show CDR1 as MNHNS and CDR2 as SASEGT. DNA for the CDR3: TGTGCCAGCACCAACCGGAGAGATACGCAGTATTTT. This sequence encodes CASTNRRDTQYF.

This clonotype appeared many times. This rearrangement joins TRBV6-1 to TRBJ1-2; perhaps TRBD1 as D (5 bases). The ends were cut back, 6 bases at V and 3 bases at J, with 14 bases in the middle. Germline values: CDR1 MNHNS, CDR2 SASEGT. CDR3 length equals 14 residues. This CDR3 reads CASSGTYTDYGYTF. For the CDR3, the DNA is TGTGCCAGCAGCGGGACGTATACGGACTATGGCTACACCTTC.